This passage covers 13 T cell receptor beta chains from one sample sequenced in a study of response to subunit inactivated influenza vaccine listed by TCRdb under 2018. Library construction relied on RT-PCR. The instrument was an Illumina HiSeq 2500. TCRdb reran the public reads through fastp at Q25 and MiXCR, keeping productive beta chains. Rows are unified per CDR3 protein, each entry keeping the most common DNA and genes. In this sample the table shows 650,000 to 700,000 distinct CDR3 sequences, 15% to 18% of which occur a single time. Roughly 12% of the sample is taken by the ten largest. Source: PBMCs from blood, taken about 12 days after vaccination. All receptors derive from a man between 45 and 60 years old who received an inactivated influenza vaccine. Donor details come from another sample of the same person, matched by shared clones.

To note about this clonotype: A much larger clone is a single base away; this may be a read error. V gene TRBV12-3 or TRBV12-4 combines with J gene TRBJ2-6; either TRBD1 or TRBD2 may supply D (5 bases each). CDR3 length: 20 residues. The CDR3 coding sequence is TGTGCCAGCAGCCCGCCACGGGGCGCTTTCCTAGGGTCTGGGGCCAACGTCCTGTCTTTC. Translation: CASSPPRGAFLGSGANVLSF.

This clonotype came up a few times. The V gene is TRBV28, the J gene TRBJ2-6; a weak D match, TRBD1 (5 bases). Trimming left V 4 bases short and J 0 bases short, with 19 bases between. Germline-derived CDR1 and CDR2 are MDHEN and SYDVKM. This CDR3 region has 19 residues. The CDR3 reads CASSSPRLGASSGANVLTF. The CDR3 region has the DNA TGTGCCAGCAGTTCCCCTCGGTTAGGGGCCAGCTCTGGGGCCAACGTCCTGACTTTC.

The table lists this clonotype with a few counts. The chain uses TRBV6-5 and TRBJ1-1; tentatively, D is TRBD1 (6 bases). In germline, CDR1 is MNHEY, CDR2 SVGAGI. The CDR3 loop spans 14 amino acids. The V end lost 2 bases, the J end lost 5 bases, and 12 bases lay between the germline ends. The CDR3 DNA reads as TGTGCCAGCAGTTACCGGGGGGCTGGGACTGAAGCTTTCTTT. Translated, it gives CASSYRGAGTEAFF.

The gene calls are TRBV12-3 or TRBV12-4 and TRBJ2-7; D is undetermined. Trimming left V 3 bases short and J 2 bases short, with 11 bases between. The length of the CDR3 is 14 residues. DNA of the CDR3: TGTGCCAGCAGTTTCCGAAAGATCCCCTACGAGCAGTACTTC. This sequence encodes CASSFRKIPYEQYF.

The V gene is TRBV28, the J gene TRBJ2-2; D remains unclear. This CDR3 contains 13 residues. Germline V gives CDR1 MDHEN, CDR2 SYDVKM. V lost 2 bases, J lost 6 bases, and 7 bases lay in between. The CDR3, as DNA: TGTGCCAGCAGTTTAACCCGGCCCGGGGAGCTGTTTTTT. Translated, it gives CASSLTRPGELFF.

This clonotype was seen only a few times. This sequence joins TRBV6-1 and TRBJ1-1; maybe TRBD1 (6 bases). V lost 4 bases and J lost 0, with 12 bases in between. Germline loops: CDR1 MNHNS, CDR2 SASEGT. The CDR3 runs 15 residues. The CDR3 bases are TGTGCCAGCAGTGCGGACAGAATTTTGAACACTGAAGCTTTCTTT. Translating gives CASSADRILNTEAFF.

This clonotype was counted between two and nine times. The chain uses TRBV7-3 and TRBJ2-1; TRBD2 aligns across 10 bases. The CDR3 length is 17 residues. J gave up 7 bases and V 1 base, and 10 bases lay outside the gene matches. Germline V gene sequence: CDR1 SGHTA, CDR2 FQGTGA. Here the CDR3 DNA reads TGTGCCAGCAGCTTAAGTCCAGCGGGAGGGCCGGGGAATGAGCAGTTCTTC. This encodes CASSLSPAGGPGNEQFF.

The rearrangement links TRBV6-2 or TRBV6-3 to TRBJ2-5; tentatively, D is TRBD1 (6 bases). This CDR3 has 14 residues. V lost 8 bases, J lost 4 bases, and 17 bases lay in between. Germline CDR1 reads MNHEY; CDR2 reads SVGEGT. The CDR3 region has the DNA TGTGCCAGCGGAAGGGGGTTATCAGGAGAGACCCAGTACTTC. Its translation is CASGRGLSGETQYF.

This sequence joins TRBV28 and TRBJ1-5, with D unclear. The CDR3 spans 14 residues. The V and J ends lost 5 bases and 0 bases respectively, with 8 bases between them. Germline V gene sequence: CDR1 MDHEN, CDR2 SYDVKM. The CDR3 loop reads CASSPLFSNQPQHF. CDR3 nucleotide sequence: TGTGCCAGCAGTCCTTTATTTAGCAATCAGCCCCAGCATTTT.

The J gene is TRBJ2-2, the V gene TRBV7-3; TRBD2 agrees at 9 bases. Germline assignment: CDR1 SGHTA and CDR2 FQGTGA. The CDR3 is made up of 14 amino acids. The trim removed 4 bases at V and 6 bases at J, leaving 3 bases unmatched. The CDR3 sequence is CASSSEREAGELFF. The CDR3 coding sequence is TGTGCCAGCAGCTCCGAGCGGGAGGCCGGGGAGCTGTTTTTT.

Written as DNA, the CDR3 is TGTGCCAGCGTACCTAGCGGGAGCACAGATACGCAGTATTTT. It is translated as CASVPSGSTDTQYF. The chain carries TRBV6-2 or TRBV6-3 and TRBJ2-3; 8 bases are shared with TRBD2. Germline CDR1 reads MNHEY; CDR2 reads SVGEGT. The CDR3 sequence is 14 residues long. The junction had 4 bases not matched to a gene; V was cut back by 8 bases and J by 0 bases.

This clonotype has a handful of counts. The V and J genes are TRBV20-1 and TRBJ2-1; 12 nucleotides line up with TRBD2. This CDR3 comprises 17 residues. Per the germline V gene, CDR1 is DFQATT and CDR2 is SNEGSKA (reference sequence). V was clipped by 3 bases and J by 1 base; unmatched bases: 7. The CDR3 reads CSARKLAGGTSYNEQFF. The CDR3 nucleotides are TGCAGTGCTAGGAAACTAGCGGGAGGAACATCCTACAATGAGCAGTTCTTC.

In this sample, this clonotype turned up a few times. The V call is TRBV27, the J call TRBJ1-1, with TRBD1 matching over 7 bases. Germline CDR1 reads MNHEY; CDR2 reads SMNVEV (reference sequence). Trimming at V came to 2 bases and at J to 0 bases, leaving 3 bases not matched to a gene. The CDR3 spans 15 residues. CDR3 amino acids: CASSLGGQVNTEAFF. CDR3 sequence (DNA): TGTGCCAGCAGTTTAGGAGGACAGGTGAACACTGAAGCTTTCTTT.